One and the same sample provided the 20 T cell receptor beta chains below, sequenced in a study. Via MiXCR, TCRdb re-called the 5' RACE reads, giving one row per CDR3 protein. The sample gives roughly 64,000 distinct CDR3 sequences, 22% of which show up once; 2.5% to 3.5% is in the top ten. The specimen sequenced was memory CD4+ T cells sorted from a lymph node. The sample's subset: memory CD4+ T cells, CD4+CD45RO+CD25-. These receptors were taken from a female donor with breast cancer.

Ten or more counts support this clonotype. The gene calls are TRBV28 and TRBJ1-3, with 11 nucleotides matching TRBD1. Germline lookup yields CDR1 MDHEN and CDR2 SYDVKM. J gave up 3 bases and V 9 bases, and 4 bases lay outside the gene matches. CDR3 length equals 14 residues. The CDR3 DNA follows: TGTGCCAGGGACAGGGGGCGAGTTGGAAACACCATATATTTT. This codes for CARDRGRVGNTIYF.

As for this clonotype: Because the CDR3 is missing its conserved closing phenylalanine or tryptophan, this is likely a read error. CDR3: CASSFLGQWNTEAFS. As DNA, the CDR3 is TGCGCCAGCAGCTTCCTGGGACAGTGGAACACTGAAGCTTTCTCT. This chain connects TRBV5-1 to TRBJ1-1; 7 nucleotides agree with TRBD1. The V and J ends lost 2 bases and 1 base, in that order; junction bases with no gene match: 5. Germline V gene data show CDR1 as SGHRS and CDR2 as YFSETQ. CDR3 size: 15 residues.

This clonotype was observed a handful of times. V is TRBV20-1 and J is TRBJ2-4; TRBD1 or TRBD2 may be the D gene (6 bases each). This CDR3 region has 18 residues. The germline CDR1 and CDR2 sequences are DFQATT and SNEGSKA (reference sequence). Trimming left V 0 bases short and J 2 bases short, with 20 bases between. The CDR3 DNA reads TGCAGTGCTAGAGAGGGGCAACTAGGGGGGTTAACCAAAAACATTCAGTACTTC. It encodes CSAREGQLGGLTKNIQYF.

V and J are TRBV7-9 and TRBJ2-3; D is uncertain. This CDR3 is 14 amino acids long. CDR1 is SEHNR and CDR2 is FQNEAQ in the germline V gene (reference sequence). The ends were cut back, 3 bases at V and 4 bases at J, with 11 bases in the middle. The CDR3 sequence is CASSFEGGADTQYF. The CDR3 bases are TGTGCCAGCAGCTTCGAAGGTGGGGCAGATACGCAGTATTTT. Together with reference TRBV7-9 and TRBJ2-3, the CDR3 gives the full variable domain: DTGVSQNPRHKITKRGQNVTFRCDPISEHNRLYWYRQTLGQGPEFLTYFQNEAQLEKSRLLSDRFSAERPKGSFSTLEIQRTEQGDSAMYLCASSFEGGADTQYFGPGTRLTVL.

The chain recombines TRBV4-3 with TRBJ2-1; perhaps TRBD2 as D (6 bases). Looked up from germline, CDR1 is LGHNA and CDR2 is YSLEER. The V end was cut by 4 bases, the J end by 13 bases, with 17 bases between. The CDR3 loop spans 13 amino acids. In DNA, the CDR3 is TGCGCCAGCAGCCTCCGAGCCCGGGACTCTCAGTTCTTC. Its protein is CASSLRARDSQFF.

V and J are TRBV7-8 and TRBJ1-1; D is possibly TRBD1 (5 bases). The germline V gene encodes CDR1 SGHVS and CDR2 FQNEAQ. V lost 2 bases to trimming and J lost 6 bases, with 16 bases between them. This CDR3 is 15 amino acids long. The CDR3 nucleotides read TGTGCCAGCAGCTTACGTTTCCGGGGGGAGTCTGAAGCTTTCTTT. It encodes CASSLRFRGESEAFF.

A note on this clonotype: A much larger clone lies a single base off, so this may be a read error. In DNA form, the CDR3 reads TGCAGTGCTAGAGGGGCCGGGCAAAAGAAGCAGCCCCAGCATTTT. Its protein product is CSARGAGQKKQPQHF. The V and J genes are TRBV20-1 and TRBJ1-5; D uncertain. The V and J ends lost 1 base and 7 bases respectively, with 17 bases between them. Germline V CDR1 and CDR2: DFQATT, SNEGSKA (reference sequence). The CDR3 totals 15 residues.

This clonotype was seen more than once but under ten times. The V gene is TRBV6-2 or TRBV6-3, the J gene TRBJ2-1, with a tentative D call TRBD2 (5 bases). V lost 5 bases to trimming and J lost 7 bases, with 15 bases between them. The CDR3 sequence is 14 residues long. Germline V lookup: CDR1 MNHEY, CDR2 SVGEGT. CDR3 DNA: TGTGCCAGCAGTCCGTGGGAGCTGGGGAATGAGCAGTTCTTC. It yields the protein CASSPWELGNEQFF.

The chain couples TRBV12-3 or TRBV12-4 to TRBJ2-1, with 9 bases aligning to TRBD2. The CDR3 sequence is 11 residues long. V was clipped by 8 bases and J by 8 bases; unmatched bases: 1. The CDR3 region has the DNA TGTGCCAGCGGGACTAGCCATGAGCAGTTCTTC. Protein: CASGTSHEQFF.

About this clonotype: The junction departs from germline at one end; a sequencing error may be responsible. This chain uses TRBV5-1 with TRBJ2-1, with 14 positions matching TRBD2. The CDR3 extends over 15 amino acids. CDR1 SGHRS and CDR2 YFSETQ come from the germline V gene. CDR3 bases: TGCGCCAGCAGACCGGGACTAGCGGGAGTCAATGAGCGGTTCTTC. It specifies CASRPGLAGVNERFF.

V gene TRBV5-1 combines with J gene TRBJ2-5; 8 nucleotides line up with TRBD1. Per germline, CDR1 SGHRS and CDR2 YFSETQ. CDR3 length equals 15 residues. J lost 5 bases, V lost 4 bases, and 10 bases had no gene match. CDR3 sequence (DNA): TGCGCCAGCAGCACCGGACAGGGCGGTACGGAGACCCAGTACTTC. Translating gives CASSTGQGGTETQYF. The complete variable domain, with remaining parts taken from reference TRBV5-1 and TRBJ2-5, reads KAGVTQTPRYLIKTRGQQVTLSCSPISGHRSVSWYQQTPGQGLQFLFEYFSETQRNKGNFPGRFSGRQFSNSRSEMNVSTLELGDSALYLCASSTGQGGTETQYFGPGTRLLVL.

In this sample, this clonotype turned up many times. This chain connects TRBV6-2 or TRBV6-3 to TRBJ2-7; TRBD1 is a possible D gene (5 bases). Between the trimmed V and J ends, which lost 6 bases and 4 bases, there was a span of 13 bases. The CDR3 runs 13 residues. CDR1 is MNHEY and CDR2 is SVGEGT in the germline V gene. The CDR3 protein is CASSRKGVYEQYF. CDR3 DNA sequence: TGTGCCAGCAGCCGGAAAGGGGTTTACGAGCAGTACTTC.

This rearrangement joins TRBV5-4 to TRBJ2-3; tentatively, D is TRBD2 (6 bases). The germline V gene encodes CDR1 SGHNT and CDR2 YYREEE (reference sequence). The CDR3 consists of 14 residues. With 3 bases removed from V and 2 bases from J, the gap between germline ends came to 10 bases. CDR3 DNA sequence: TGTGCCAGCAGCTCGGGACTCTACACAGATACGCAGTATTTT. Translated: CASSSGLYTDTQYF.

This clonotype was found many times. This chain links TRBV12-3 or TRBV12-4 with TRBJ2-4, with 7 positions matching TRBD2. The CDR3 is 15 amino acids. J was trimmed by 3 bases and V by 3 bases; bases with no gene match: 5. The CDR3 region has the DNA TGTGCCAGCAGTTTTCTCGGGGAGGGCAAAAACATTCAGTACTTC. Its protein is CASSFLGEGKNIQYF.

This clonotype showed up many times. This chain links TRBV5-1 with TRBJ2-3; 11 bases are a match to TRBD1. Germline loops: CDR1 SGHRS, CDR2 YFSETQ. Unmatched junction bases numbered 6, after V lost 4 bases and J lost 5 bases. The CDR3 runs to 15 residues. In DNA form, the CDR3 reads TGCGCCAGCAGCAGAGGACAGGGGGCAGGAGATACGCAGTATTTT. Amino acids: CASSRGQGAGDTQYF.

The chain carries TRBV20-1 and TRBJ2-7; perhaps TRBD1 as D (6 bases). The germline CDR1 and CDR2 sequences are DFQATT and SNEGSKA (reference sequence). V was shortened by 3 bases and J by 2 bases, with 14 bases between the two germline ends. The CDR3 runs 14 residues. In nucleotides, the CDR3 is TGCAGTGCTAGCCCACAGGGTTTGACCTACGAGCAGTACTTC. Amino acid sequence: CSASPQGLTYEQYF.

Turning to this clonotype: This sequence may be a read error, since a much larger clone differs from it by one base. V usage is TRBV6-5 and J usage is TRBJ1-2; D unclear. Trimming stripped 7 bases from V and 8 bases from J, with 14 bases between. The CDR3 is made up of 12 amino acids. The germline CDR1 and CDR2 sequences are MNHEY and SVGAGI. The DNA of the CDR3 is TGTGCCAGCAAGCGTGGATCCGGAGGCTACACCTTC. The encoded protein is CASKRGSGGYTF.

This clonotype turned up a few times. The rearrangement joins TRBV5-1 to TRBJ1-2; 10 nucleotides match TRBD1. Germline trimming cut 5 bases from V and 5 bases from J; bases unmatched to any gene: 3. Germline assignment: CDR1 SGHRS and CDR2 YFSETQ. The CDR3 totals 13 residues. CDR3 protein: CASRTGGGYGYTF. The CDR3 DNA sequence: TGCGCCAGCAGGACAGGGGGCGGGTATGGCTACACCTTC.

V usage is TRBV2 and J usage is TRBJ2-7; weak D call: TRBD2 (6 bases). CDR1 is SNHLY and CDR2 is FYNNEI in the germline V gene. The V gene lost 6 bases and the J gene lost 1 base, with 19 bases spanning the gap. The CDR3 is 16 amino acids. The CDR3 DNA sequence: TGTGCCAGCAGGGCACGGAGCGGAGGGAGATCCTACGAGCAGTACTTC. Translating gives CASRARSGGRSYEQYF.

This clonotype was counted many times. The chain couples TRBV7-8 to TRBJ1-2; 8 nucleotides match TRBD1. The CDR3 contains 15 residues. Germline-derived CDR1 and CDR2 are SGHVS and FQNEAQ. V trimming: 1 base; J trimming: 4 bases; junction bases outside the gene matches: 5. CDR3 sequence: CASSLGQGWPYGYTF. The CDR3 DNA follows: TGTGCCAGCAGCTTAGGACAGGGGTGGCCCTATGGCTACACCTTC.